One T cell receptor (beta chain) is described in this entry. Its antigen is as yet unknown. This sample was included in a study of CD8+CD57+ T cells in acquired aplastic anemia. Overall study: DNA recovered from sorted CD4+ and CD8+ cells had a mean of approximately 3 ug. Where healthy donors were concerned, CD4+ cells averaged approximately 11 million reads.

The use of genomic DNA as template underpinned the TCR beta VDJ and CDR3 profiling. MiXCR was run by TCRdb on the reads, yielding one entry per CDR3 protein. The sample carries 200,000 to 250,000 distinct CDR3 sequences, under 65% recorded once. V was clipped by 6 bases and J by 0 bases, with 9 bases between them. CDR1 is MDHEN, CDR2 SYDVKM, per germline. This CDR3 region has 14 residues. Study-wide findings and caveats: Patients and controls had in common approximately 30 CD8+ CDR3 sequences. Significant differences in CD8+ Simpson's diversity were not observed between patients and controls.

Sequencing was carried out using sorted CD4+, CD8+, or CD8+CD57+ T cells (not recorded which) from PBMCs. The TCR sequence derives from a human donor in good health. V gene TRBV28 combines with J gene TRBJ2-1; possible D gene TRBD2, 6 bases. CDR3 loop: CASREGSSYNEQFF. The CDR3 nucleotides read TGTGCCAGCAGGGAGGGGAGCTCCTACAATGAGCAGTTCTTC.